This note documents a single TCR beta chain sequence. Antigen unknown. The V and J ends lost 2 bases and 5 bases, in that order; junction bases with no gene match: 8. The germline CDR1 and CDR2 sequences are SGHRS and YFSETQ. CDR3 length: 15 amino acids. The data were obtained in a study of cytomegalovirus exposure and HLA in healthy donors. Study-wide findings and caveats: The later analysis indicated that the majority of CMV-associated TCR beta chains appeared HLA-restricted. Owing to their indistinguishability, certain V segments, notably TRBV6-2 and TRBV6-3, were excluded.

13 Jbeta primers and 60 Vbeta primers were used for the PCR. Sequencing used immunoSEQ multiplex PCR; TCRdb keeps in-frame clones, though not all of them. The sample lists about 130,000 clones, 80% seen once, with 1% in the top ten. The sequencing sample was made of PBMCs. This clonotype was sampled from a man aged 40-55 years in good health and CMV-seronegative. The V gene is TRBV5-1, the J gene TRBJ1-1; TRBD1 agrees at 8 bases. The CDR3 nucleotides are TGCGCCAGCAGCTTATTTGGACAGGGAGAAACTGAAGCTTTCTTT. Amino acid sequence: CASSLFGQGETEAFF.